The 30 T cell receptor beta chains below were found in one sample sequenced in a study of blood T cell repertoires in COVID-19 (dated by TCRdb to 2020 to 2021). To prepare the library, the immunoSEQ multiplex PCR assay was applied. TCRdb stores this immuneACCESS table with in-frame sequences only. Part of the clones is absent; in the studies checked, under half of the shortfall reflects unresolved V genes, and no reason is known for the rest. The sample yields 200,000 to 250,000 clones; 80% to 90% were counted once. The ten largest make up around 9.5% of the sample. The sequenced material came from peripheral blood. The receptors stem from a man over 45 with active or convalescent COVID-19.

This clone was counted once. The CDR3 sequence is CASSLEAVSTDTQYF. The CDR3 DNA is TGTGCCAGCAGCTTGGAGGCGGTTAGCACAGATACGCAGTATTTT. The chain combines TRBV5-4 with TRBJ2-3; D is unresolved. Per the germline V gene, CDR1 is SGHNT and CDR2 is YYREEE (reference sequence). Deletions cut 0 bases from V and 0 bases from J, with 8 bases between. CDR3 size: 15 residues.

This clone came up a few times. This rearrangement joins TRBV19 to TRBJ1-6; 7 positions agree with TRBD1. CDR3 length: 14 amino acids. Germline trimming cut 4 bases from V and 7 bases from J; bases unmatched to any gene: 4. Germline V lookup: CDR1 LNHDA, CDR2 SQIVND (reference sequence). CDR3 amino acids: CASSKGQLNSPLHF. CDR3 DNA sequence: TGTGCCAGTAGTAAGGGACAGCTGAATTCACCCCTCCACTTT. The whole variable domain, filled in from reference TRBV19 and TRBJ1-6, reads DGGITQSPKYLFRKEGQNVTLSCEQNLNHDAMYWYRQDPGQGLRLIYYSQIVNDFQKGDIAEGYSVSREKKESFPLTVTSAQKNPTAFYLCASSKGQLNSPLHFGNGTRLTVT.

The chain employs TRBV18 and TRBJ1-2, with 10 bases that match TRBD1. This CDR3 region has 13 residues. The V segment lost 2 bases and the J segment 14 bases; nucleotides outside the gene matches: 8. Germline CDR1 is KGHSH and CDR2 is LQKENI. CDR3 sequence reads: CASSPRTGGSSTF. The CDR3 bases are TGTGCCAGCTCACCAAGGACAGGGGGGAGTTCAACCTTC.

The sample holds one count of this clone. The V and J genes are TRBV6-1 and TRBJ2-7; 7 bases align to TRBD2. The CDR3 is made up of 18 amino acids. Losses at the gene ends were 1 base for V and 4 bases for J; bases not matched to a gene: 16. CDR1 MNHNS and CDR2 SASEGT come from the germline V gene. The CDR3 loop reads CASSEVRPLSSGSYEQYF. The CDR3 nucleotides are TGTGCCAGCAGTGAAGTACGGCCCCTCTCTAGCGGCTCTTACGAGCAGTACTTC.

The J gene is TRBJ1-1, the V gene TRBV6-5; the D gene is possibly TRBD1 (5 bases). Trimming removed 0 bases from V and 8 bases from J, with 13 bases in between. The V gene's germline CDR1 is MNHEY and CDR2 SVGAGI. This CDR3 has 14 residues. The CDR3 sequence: CASSYSEGHAEAFF. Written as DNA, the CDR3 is TGTGCCAGCAGTTACTCTGAAGGACACGCAGAAGCTTTCTTT.

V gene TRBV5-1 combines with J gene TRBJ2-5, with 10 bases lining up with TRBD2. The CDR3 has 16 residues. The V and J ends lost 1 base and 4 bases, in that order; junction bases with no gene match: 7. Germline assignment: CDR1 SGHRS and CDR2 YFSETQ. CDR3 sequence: CASSLTQRGGGETQYF. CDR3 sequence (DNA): TGCGCCAGCAGCTTGACACAGCGGGGGGGCGGAGAGACCCAGTACTTC.

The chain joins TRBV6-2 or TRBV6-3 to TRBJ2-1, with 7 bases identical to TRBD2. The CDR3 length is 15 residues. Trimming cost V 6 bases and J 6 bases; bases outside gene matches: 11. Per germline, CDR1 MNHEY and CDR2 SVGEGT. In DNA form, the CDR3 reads TGTGCCAGCAGCCCCCGGACTAGTCTGGGCAATGAGCAGTTCTTC. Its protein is CASSPRTSLGNEQFF.

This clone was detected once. This chain's CDR3 is CASSIGTGFGYTF. CDR3 DNA: TGTGCCAGTAGTATCGGGACAGGGTTTGGCTACACCTTC. The gene calls are TRBV19 and TRBJ1-2; TRBD1 agrees at 9 bases. The CDR3 has 13 amino acids. The germline V gene has CDR1 LNHDA and CDR2 SQIVND (reference sequence). Losses at the gene ends were 3 bases for V and 7 bases for J; bases not matched to a gene: 3.

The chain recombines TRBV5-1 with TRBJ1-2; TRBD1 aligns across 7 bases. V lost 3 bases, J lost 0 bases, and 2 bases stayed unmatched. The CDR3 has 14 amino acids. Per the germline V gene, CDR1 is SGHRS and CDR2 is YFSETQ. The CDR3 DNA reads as TGCGCCAGCAGCTCACAGGGGACTAACTATGGCTACACCTTC. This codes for CASSSQGTNYGYTF.

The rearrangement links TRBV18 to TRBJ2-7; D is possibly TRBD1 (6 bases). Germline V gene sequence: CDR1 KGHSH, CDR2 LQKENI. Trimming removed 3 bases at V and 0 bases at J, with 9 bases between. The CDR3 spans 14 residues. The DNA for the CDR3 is TGTGCCAGCTCACCGGGGGCAGTCTCCTACGAGCAGTACTTC. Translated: CASSPGAVSYEQYF.

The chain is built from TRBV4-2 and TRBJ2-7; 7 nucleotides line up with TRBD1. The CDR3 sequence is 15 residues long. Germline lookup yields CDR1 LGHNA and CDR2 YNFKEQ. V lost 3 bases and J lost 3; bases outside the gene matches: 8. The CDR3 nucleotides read TGTGCCAGCAGCCAGGGACAGAGCGGACTCTACGAGCAGTACGTC. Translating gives CASSQGQSGLYEQYV.

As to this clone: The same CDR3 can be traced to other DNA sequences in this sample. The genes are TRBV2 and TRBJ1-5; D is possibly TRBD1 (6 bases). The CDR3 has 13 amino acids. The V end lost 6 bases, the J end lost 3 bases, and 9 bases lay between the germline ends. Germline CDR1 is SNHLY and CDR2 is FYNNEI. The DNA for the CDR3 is TGTGCCAGCAGCGGACAGTACAATCAGCCCCAGCATTTT. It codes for CASSGQYNQPQHF.

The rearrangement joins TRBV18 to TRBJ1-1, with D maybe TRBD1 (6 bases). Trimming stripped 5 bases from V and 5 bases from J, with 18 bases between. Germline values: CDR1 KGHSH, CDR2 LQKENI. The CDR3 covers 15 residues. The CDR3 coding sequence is TGTGCCAGCTCATCTTGGGGGGGGCTAACGACTGAAGCTTTCTTT. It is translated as CASSSWGGLTTEAFF.

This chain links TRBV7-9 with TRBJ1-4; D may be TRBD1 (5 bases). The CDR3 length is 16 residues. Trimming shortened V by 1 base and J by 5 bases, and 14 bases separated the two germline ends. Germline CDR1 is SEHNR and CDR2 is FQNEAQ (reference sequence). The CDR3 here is CASSLGTWGENEKLFF. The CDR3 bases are TGTGCCAGCAGCTTAGGAACCTGGGGGGAAAATGAAAAACTGTTTTTT.

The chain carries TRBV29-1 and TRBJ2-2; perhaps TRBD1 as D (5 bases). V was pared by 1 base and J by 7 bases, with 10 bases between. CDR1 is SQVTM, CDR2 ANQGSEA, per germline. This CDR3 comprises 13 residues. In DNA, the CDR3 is TGCAGCGTTGAAGGTGAAAGGGGCGGGGAGCTGTTTTTT. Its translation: CSVEGERGGELFF.

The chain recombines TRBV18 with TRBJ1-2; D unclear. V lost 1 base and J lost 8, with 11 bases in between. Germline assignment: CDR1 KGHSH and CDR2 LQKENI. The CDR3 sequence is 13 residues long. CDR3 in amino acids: CASSPQKIEGYTF. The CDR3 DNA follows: TGTGCCAGCTCACCACAGAAGATAGAAGGCTACACCTTC.

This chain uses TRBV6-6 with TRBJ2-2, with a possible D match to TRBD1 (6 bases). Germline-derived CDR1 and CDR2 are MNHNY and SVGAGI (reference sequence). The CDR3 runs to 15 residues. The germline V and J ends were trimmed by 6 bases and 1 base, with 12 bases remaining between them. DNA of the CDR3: TGTGCCAGCAGCCCTGGACAGAAGAACACCGGGGAGCTGTTTTTT. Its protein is CASSPGQKNTGELFF.

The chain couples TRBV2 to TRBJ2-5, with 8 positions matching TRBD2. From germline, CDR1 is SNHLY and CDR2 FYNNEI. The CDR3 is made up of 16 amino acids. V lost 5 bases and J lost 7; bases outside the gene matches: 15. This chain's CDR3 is CASSQELAGPRGTQYF. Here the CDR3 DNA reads TGTGCCAGCAGTCAGGAATTAGCGGGGCCACGGGGGACCCAGTACTTC.

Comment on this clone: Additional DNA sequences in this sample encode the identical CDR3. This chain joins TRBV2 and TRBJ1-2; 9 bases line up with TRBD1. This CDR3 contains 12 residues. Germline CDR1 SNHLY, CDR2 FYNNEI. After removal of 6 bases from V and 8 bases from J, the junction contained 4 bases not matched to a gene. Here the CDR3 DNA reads TGTGCCAGCAGGGACAGGGGACCCGGCTACACCTTC. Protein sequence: CASRDRGPGYTF.

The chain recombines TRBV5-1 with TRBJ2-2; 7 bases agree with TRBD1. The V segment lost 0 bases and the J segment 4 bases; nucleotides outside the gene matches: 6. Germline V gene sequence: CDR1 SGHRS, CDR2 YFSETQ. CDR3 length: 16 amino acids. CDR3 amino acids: CASSLAGTVLTGELFF. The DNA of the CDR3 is TGCGCCAGCAGCTTGGCCGGGACAGTGCTCACCGGGGAGCTGTTTTTT.

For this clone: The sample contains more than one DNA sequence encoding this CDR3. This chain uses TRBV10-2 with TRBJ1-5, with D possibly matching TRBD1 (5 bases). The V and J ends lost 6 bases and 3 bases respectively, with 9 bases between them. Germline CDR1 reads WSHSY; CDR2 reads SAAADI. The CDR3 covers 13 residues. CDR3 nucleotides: TGCGCCAGCAGCCAGGGTCCCAATCAGCCCCAGCATTTT. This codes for CASSQGPNQPQHF.

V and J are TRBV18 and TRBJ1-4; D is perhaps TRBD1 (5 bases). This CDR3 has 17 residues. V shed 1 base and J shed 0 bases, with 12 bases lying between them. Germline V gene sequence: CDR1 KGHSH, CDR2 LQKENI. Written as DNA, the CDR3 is TGTGCCAGCTCACCACAGTTGGACACCTCAACTAATGAAAAACTGTTTTTT. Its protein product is CASSPQLDTSTNEKLFF.

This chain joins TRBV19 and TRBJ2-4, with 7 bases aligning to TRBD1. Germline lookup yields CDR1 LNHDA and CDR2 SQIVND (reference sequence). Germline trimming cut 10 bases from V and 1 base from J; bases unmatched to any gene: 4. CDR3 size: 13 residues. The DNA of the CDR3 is TGTGCCACCGAGGGGGCCGCCAAAAACATTCAGTACTTC. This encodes CATEGAAKNIQYF.

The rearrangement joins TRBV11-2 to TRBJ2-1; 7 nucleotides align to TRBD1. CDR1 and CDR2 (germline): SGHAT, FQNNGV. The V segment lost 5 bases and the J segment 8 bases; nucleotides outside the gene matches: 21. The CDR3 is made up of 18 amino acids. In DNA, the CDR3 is TGTGCCAGCAGCGGTTCCGGGCCCCGGGACAGAGCATTGGATGAGCAGTTCTTC. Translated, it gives CASSGSGPRDRALDEQFF.

CDR3 loop: CASSLEGQGISYEQYF. DNA for the CDR3: TGCGCCAGCAGCTTGGAGGGACAGGGTATCTCCTACGAGCAGTACTTC. The chain joins TRBV5-1 to TRBJ2-7, with TRBD1 matching over 9 bases. There are 16 residues in the CDR3. Germline CDR1 and CDR2: SGHRS and YFSETQ. V lost 0 bases and J lost 0; bases outside the gene matches: 4.

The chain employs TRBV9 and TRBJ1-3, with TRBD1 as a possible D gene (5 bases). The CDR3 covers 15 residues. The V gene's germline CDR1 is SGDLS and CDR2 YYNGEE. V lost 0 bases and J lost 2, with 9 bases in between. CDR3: CASSVDAGPGNTIYF. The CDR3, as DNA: TGTGCCAGCAGCGTAGACGCGGGACCTGGAAACACCATATATTTT.

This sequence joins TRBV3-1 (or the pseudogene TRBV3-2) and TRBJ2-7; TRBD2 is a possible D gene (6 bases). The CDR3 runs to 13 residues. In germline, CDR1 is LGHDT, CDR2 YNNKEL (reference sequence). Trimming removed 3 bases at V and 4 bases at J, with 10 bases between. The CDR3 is CASSQGLLYEQYF. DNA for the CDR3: TGTGCCAGCAGCCAGGGACTGCTGTACGAGCAGTACTTC.

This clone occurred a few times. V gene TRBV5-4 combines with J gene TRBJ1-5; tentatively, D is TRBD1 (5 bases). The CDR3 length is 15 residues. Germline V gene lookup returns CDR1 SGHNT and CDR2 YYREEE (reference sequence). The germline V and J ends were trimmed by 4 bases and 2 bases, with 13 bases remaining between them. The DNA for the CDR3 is TGTGCCAGCAGCATTCAGGGCTCGGGCAATCAGCCCCAGCATTTT. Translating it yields CASSIQGSGNQPQHF. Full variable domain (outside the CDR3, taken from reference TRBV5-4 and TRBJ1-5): ETGVTQSPTHLIKTRGQQVTLRCSSQSGHNTVSWYQQALGQGPQFIFQYYREEENGRGNFPPRFSGLQFPNYSSELNVNALELDDSALYLCASSIQGSGNQPQHFGDGTRLSIL.

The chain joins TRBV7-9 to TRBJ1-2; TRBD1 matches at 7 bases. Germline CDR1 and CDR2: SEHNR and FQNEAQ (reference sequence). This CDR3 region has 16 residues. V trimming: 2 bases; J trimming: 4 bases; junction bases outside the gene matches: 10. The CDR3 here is CASSLNHPDRRYGYTF. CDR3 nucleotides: TGTGCCAGCAGCTTAAACCACCCGGACAGGCGCTATGGCTACACCTTC.

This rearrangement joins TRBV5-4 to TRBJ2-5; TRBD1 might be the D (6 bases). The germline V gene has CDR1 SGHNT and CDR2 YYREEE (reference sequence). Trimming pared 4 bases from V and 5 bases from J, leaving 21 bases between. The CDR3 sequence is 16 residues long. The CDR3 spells CASSQNLGRGLETQYF. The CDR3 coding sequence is TGTGCCAGCAGCCAGAATCTTGGCAGGGGTTTGGAGACCCAGTACTTC.